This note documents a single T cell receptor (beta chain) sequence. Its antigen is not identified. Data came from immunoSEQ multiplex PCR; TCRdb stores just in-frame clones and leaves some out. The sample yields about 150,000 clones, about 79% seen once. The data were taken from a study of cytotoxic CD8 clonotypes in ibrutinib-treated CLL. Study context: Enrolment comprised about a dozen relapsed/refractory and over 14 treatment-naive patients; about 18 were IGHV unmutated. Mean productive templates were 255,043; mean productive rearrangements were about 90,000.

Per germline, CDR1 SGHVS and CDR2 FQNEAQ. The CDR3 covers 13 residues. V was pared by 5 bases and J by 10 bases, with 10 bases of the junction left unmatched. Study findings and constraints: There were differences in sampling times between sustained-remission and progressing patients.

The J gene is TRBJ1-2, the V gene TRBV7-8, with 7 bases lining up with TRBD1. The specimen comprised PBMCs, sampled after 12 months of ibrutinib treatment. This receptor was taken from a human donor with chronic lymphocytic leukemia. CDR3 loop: CASSPTRGADYTF. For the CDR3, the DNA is TGTGCCAGCAGCCCGACCAGGGGGGCGGACTACACCTTC.